The 28 T cell receptor beta chains below were found in one sample sequenced in a study of CD8 T cells in ankylosing spondylitis. The antigens for these receptors are not known. Via MiXCR, TCRdb re-called the 5' RACE reads, giving one row per CDR3 protein. The table records a few hundred thousand distinct CDR3 sequences, 20% to 25% of them present only once. Study-wide findings and caveats: Seemingly distinctive of ankylosing spondylitis blood was a TCR beta motif formed by eight highly homologous variants.

Sequenced input: blood, either unsorted or a sorted T cell fraction (not recorded which). Source of these receptors: a male donor with ankylosing spondylitis.

J is TRBJ2-1 and V is TRBV25-1, with 7 positions matching TRBD2. The CDR3 length is 18 residues. Losses at the gene ends were 3 bases for V and 0 bases for J; bases not matched to a gene: 11. Germline CDR1 and CDR2: MGHDK and SYGVNS. In nucleotides, the CDR3 is TGTGCCAGCAGTGATGTCAATAGCGGGTTAACCTCCTACAATGAGCAGTTCTTC. This encodes CASSDVNSGLTSYNEQFF.

The chain recombines TRBV20-1 with TRBJ1-2; D remains unclear. Looked up from germline, CDR1 is DFQATT and CDR2 is SNEGSKA (reference sequence). Trimming pared 2 bases from V and 1 base from J, leaving 14 bases between. The CDR3 spans 15 residues. Here the CDR3 reads CSARRHSGRNYGYTF. The CDR3 DNA follows: TGCAGTGCTAGACGCCACAGCGGACGTAACTATGGCTACACCTTC.

The chain is built from TRBV14 and TRBJ2-1; 9 bases are a match to TRBD2. The V gene's germline CDR1 is SGHDN and CDR2 FVKESK. With 5 bases clipped from V and 7 bases from J, the junction kept 9 bases outside the gene matches. This CDR3 is 15 amino acids long. Here the CDR3 reads CASSLPGTSRNEQFF. The CDR3 bases are TGTGCCAGCAGCTTACCCGGGACTAGCAGGAATGAGCAGTTCTTC.

V and J are TRBV28 and TRBJ2-7; possibly TRBD2 for D (6 bases). Trimming cost V 1 base and J 6 bases, with 13 bases left between them. The CDR3 totals 14 residues. Looked up from germline, CDR1 is MDHEN and CDR2 is SYDVKM. The CDR3 coding sequence is TGTGCCAGCAGTTTATTAGAATTCGGGGGCGAGCAGTACTTC. As protein: CASSLLEFGGEQYF.

The chain recombines TRBV19 with TRBJ1-2; possibly TRBD1 for D (6 bases). Germline V gene data show CDR1 as LNHDA and CDR2 as SQIVND (reference sequence). The CDR3 is made up of 15 amino acids. Trimming cost V 1 base and J 4 bases, with 13 bases left between them. CDR3 sequence (DNA): TGTGCCAGTAGTATAGCCGCGGACAGCCGCTATGGCTACACCTTC. Amino acids: CASSIAADSRYGYTF.

The rearrangement links TRBV18 to TRBJ1-6; unclear D gene. V shed 3 bases and J shed 5 bases, with 14 bases lying between them. CDR3 size: 16 residues. CDR1 is KGHSH, CDR2 LQKENI, per germline. The chain's CDR3 is CASSPIPTADNSPLHF. The CDR3 DNA is TGTGCCAGCTCACCGATACCAACAGCAGATAATTCACCCCTCCACTTT.

The chain carries TRBV28 and TRBJ1-2; the D is unclear. The CDR3 contains 15 residues. Germline V CDR1 and CDR2: MDHEN, SYDVKM. The ends were cut back, 2 bases at V and 0 bases at J, with 10 bases in the middle. The CDR3 sequence is CASSLGQPTNYGYTF. As DNA, the CDR3 is TGTGCCAGCAGTTTAGGGCAGCCAACTAACTATGGCTACACCTTC.

CDR3 amino acids: CSTTGTGSPDTQYF. The CDR3 DNA is TGCAGCACGACCGGGACAGGGTCCCCAGATACGCAGTATTTT. This chain joins TRBV29-1 and TRBJ2-3; 9 bases line up with TRBD1. Per the germline V gene, CDR1 is SQVTM and CDR2 is ANQGSEA. V lost 8 bases to trimming and J lost 4 bases; unmatched junction nucleotides: 10. This CDR3 contains 14 residues.

This clonotype showed up just a few times. The chain has TRBV7-6 and TRBJ1-1; possibly TRBD1 for D (6 bases). Germline V lookup: CDR1 SGHVS, CDR2 FNYEAQ. The CDR3 extends over 14 amino acids. The V end lost 4 bases, the J end lost 1 base, and 10 bases lay between the germline ends. As DNA, the CDR3 is TGTGCCAGCAGCTACCGGGACAAGAACACTGAAGCTTTCTTT. It is translated as CASSYRDKNTEAFF.

This clonotype was observed a few times. This chain's CDR3 is CASSLMKGANEQYF. CDR3 sequence (DNA): TGTGCCAGCAGCTTAATGAAAGGCGCCAACGAGCAGTACTTC. The chain links TRBV7-3 to TRBJ2-7, with D unclear. Trimming pared 1 base from V and 5 bases from J, leaving 12 bases between. The CDR3 has 14 residues. The germline V gene encodes CDR1 SGHTA and CDR2 FQGTGA.

The chain recombines TRBV7-2 with TRBJ2-7; possibly TRBD2 for D (5 bases). CDR1 and CDR2 (germline): SGHTA, FQGNSA. V lost 1 base and J lost 8, with 12 bases in between. This CDR3 has 13 amino acids. As DNA, the CDR3 is TGTGCCAGCAGCTTAGGTCAGACTACCAAGCAGTACTTC. This gives the protein CASSLGQTTKQYF.

The J gene is TRBJ2-1, the V gene TRBV5-5; 9 nucleotides agree with TRBD2. J lost 4 bases, V lost 4 bases, and 6 bases had no gene match. The CDR3 contains 15 residues. The germline CDR1 and CDR2 sequences are SGHKS and YYEKEE (reference sequence). The CDR3: CASSQTLAGYNEQFF. DNA of the CDR3: TGTGCCAGCAGCCAGACACTAGCGGGTTACAATGAGCAGTTCTTC.

Only a few counts were recorded for this clonotype. The chain has TRBV10-3 and TRBJ2-7, with 11 bases lining up with TRBD1. Germline V gene lookup returns CDR1 ENHRY and CDR2 SYGVKD. CDR3 length: 15 amino acids. J lost 2 bases, V lost 6 bases, and 6 bases had no gene match. The CDR3 DNA follows: TGTGCCATCAGGGTGGACAGGGGGCCAACCTACGAGCAGTACTTC. Its translation is CAIRVDRGPTYEQYF.

The rearrangement uses TRBV11-3 and TRBJ2-7; 7 nucleotides agree with TRBD2. Germline CDR1 is SGHNT and CDR2 is YENEEA. The V and J ends lost 5 bases and 2 bases, in that order; junction bases with no gene match: 9. The length of the CDR3 is 15 residues. DNA for the CDR3: TGTGCCAGCAGCAGAGCCCACGGGGGGACCTACGAGCAGTACTTC. This sequence encodes CASSRAHGGTYEQYF.

The chain's CDR3 is CASSVVGVEDTQYF. As DNA, the CDR3 is TGTGCCAGCAGCGTAGTAGGGGTGGAAGATACGCAGTATTTT. The gene calls are TRBV9 and TRBJ2-3, with TRBD1 as a possible D gene (5 bases). CDR3 length equals 14 residues. V shed 0 bases and J shed 5 bases, with 10 bases lying between them. Germline V gene data show CDR1 as SGDLS and CDR2 as YYNGEE.

The chain uses TRBV28 and TRBJ2-7, with D perhaps matching TRBD2 (7 bases). The CDR3 length is 15 residues. V lost 6 bases to trimming and J lost 3 bases, with 18 bases between them. Germline assignment: CDR1 MDHEN and CDR2 SYDVKM. The CDR3 loop is CASSLGGPGIYEQYF. CDR3 coding DNA: TGTGCCAGCAGCCTCGGGGGGCCTGGGATCTACGAGCAGTACTTC.

This clonotype was seen only a few times. The chain carries TRBV6-1 and TRBJ2-7, with 10 nucleotides matching TRBD1. Germline V lookup: CDR1 MNHNS, CDR2 SASEGT. The ends lost 5 bases at V and 4 bases at J; junction bases unmatched: 8. This CDR3 has 15 amino acids. DNA for the CDR3: TGTGCCAGCAGTCCATGGACAGGGGGTTCTTACGAGCAGTACTTC. Its protein is CASSPWTGGSYEQYF.

J is TRBJ2-2 and V is TRBV7-6; TRBD2 agrees at 14 bases. This CDR3 comprises 18 residues. CDR1 is SGHVS, CDR2 FNYEAQ, per germline. V lost 4 bases and J lost 6; bases outside the gene matches: 10. CDR3 region: CASSSVGLAGGRAGELFF. The CDR3, as DNA: TGTGCCAGCAGCTCCGTAGGACTAGCGGGAGGTCGCGCCGGGGAGCTGTTTTTT.

The V and J genes are TRBV20-1 and TRBJ2-7; 11 bases align to TRBD2. In germline, CDR1 is DFQATT, CDR2 SNEGSKA (reference sequence). The trim removed 0 bases at V and 5 bases at J, leaving 6 bases unmatched. The CDR3 totals 15 residues. The CDR3 loop is CSARDLTSGRHEQYF. CDR3 nucleotides: TGCAGTGCTAGAGATTTAACTAGCGGGAGACACGAGCAGTACTTC.

The V gene is TRBV7-2, the J gene TRBJ2-1; D tentatively fits TRBD1 or TRBD2 (5 bases each). CDR3 length: 15 residues. The V gene lost 0 bases and the J gene lost 7 bases, with 13 bases spanning the gap. Germline V gene lookup returns CDR1 SGHTA and CDR2 FQGNSA. The CDR3 reads CASSLAGAGWNEQFF. DNA for the CDR3: TGTGCCAGCAGCTTAGCCGGGGCAGGGTGGAATGAGCAGTTCTTC.

At least ten counts were recorded for this clonotype. The V call is TRBV20-1, the J call TRBJ2-1, with TRBD2 matching over 11 bases. With 3 bases clipped from V and 5 bases from J, the junction kept 9 bases outside the gene matches. From germline, CDR1 is DFQATT and CDR2 SNEGSKA (reference sequence). This CDR3 has 16 amino acids. The DNA for the CDR3 is TGCAGTGCTAGGACCCTAGCGGGAGGTCCCCACAATGAGCAGTTCTTC. The encoded protein is CSARTLAGGPHNEQFF.

This clonotype was observed a handful of times. The chain joins TRBV12-3 or TRBV12-4 to TRBJ2-1, with 10 nucleotides matching TRBD1. V gave up 7 bases and J gave up 9 bases; unmatched junction bases: 12. This CDR3 comprises 15 residues. CDR3 region: CASTSPGQGLREQFF. The DNA for the CDR3 is TGTGCCAGCACCTCACCGGGACAGGGGCTTCGTGAGCAGTTCTTC.

The chain recombines TRBV12-3 or TRBV12-4 with TRBJ1-4; no definite D call. The CDR3 extends over 15 amino acids. V was trimmed by 5 bases and J by 0 bases, leaving 10 bases between them. Written as DNA, the CDR3 is TGTGCCAGCAGTGGGTCACTTGCAACTAATGAAAAACTGTTTTTT. Its translation: CASSGSLATNEKLFF.

The chain links TRBV20-1 to TRBJ2-7; 7 nucleotides agree with TRBD2. Per the germline V gene, CDR1 is DFQATT and CDR2 is SNEGSKA (reference sequence). V lost 0 bases to trimming and J lost 0 bases; unmatched junction nucleotides: 5. This CDR3 has 15 amino acids. Here the CDR3 reads CSARDGRGSSYEQYF. In DNA, the CDR3 is TGCAGTGCTAGAGATGGGAGGGGAAGCTCCTACGAGCAGTACTTC.

This clonotype was detected only a few times. The chain employs TRBV20-1 and TRBJ2-1; D may match TRBD1 or TRBD2 (7 bases each). V was pared by 6 bases and J by 4 bases, with 16 bases between. The CDR3 contains 14 residues. The germline V gene has CDR1 DFQATT and CDR2 SNEGSKA (reference sequence). The chain's CDR3 is CSAAGQTKYNEQFF. As DNA, the CDR3 is TGCAGTGCAGCGGGACAGACCAAATACAATGAGCAGTTCTTC.

J is TRBJ2-7 and V is TRBV6-5; D may be TRBD2 (7 bases). From germline, CDR1 is MNHEY and CDR2 SVGAGI. The germline V and J ends were trimmed by 0 bases and 6 bases, with 9 bases remaining between them. The CDR3 is 13 amino acids. The CDR3, as DNA: TGTGCCAGCAGTTACTCGAGGGGGGGCGAGCAGTACTTC. Translated, it gives CASSYSRGGEQYF.

This clonotype turned up a few times. The chain employs TRBV12-3 or TRBV12-4 and TRBJ2-2; D possibly corresponds to TRBD2 (6 bases). This CDR3 is built from 17 residues. V lost 7 bases to trimming and J lost 3 bases, with 21 bases between them. The CDR3 loop is CASNNLKAGFDTGELFF. The CDR3 bases are TGTGCCAGCAACAACCTAAAAGCGGGCTTCGACACCGGGGAGCTGTTTTTT.

This clonotype was observed a few times. The chain carries TRBV28 and TRBJ1-6; TRBD1 agrees at 7 bases. The CDR3 length is 17 residues. The junction had 12 bases not matched to a gene; V was cut back by 4 bases and J by 6 bases. Germline V lookup: CDR1 MDHEN, CDR2 SYDVKM. The chain's CDR3 is CASSSTGFKATNSPLHF. The CDR3 coding sequence is TGTGCCAGCAGTTCGACAGGGTTCAAGGCCACTAATTCACCCCTCCACTTT.